A single sample gave rise to the 29 T cell receptor beta chains below, sequenced in a study of HIV-infected patients and healthy controls. Around 500 ng RNA was reverse transcribed with alpha and beta constant-region primers. Using multiplexing indices, alpha and beta chain libraries were generated apart by chain-specific third strand synthesis. From the 5' RACE reads, TCRdb called clonotypes with MiXCR, one entry per CDR3 protein. The sample shows 15,000 to 20,000 distinct CDR3 sequences, roughly 8.9% of them seen only once. All unsorted peripheral T cells were captured because whole blood was used without fractionation. The sequenced sample consisted of blood. These receptors were obtained from an adult in good health.

This clonotype rates as medium-sized. The gene calls are TRBV7-2 and TRBJ1-3; D uncertain. Germline V gives CDR1 SGHTA, CDR2 FQGNSA. CDR3 length: 14 residues. V was clipped by 0 bases and J by 6 bases, with 9 bases between them. The CDR3 reads CASSLAAGENTIYF. CDR3 DNA: TGTGCCAGCAGCTTAGCGGCGGGCGAAAACACCATATATTTT.

This clonotype was seen many times. The genes are TRBV4-3 and TRBJ2-3, with D possibly being TRBD2 (5 bases). The CDR3 sequence is 15 residues long. CDR1 and CDR2 (germline): LGHNA, YSLEER. V was shortened by 0 bases and J by 2 bases, with 9 bases between the two germline ends. The CDR3 is CASSQDWGVTDTQYF. The CDR3 region has the DNA TGCGCCAGCAGCCAAGATTGGGGAGTCACAGATACGCAGTATTTT.

This clonotype was seen many times. The rearrangement joins TRBV2 to TRBJ2-1; D unresolved. Germline CDR1 reads SNHLY; CDR2 reads FYNNEI. Trimming pared 1 base from V and 4 bases from J, leaving 2 bases between. The CDR3 covers 12 residues. CDR3 sequence: CASSEGYNEQFF. The CDR3, as DNA: TGTGCCAGCAGTGAAGGTTACAATGAGCAGTTCTTC.

The sample holds many counts of this clonotype. The rearrangement links TRBV4-3 to TRBJ1-5; TRBD1 is a possible D gene (6 bases). There are 15 residues in the CDR3. Trimming removed 0 bases from V and 6 bases from J, with 12 bases in between. Per germline, CDR1 LGHNA and CDR2 YSLEER. CDR3 region: CASSQEDRPGQPQHF. In nucleotides, the CDR3 is TGCGCCAGCAGCCAAGAAGACAGGCCCGGTCAGCCCCAGCATTTT.

This clonotype has ten or more counts. This sequence joins TRBV10-3 and TRBJ2-5; D is undetermined. V was cut by 4 bases and J by 5 bases, with 8 bases left in between. There are 12 residues in the CDR3. Germline values: CDR1 ENHRY, CDR2 SYGVKD. CDR3 nucleotides: TGTGCCATCAGTGGGGGTAGTGAGACCCAGTACTTC. Encoded protein: CAISGGSETQYF.

This clonotype was seen repeatedly, ten times or more. The chain combines TRBV29-1 with TRBJ2-4, with a tentative D call TRBD1 (6 bases). The CDR3 is 12 amino acids. The germline V gene encodes CDR1 SQVTM and CDR2 ANQGSEA. Trimming took 3 bases from V and 4 from J, leaving 7 bases between them. Written as DNA, the CDR3 is TGCAGCGTTGAGGGGGCTAAAAACATTCAGTACTTC. It is translated as CSVEGAKNIQYF.

This clonotype was recorded at least ten times. The chain links TRBV5-1 to TRBJ1-2, with D unclear. The CDR3 has 13 residues. Germline V gene data show CDR1 as SGHRS and CDR2 as YFSETQ. V was cut by 6 bases and J by 7 bases, with 16 bases left in between. CDR3: CASTKGPASGYTF. In nucleotides, the CDR3 is TGCGCCAGCACCAAGGGCCCTGCCTCTGGCTACACCTTC.

This clonotype was seen at least ten times. V usage is TRBV5-6 and J usage is TRBJ2-5; D gene ambiguous. Germline assignment: CDR1 SGHDT and CDR2 YYEEEE. The V and J ends lost 3 bases and 5 bases respectively, with 14 bases between them. The CDR3 contains 14 residues. CDR3 loop: CASSSRRSSETQYF. In nucleotides, the CDR3 is TGTGCCAGCAGCTCCCGTCGGAGTTCGGAGACCCAGTACTTC.

In this sample, this clonotype turned up once. V is TRBV5-4 and J is TRBJ1-1, with no clear D. Germline V gene data show CDR1 as SGHNT and CDR2 as YYREEE (reference sequence). The CDR3 consists of 15 residues. V was cut by 1 base and J by 5 bases, with 15 bases left in between. Here the CDR3 DNA reads TGTGCCAGCAGCTTGTCCGGACTATCTTGGACTGAAGCTTTCTTT. Translation: CASSLSGLSWTEAFF.

The chain carries TRBV7-6 and TRBJ2-3; D is unclear. The V and J ends lost 5 bases and 5 bases respectively, with 17 bases between them. The CDR3 consists of 15 residues. Germline V CDR1 and CDR2: SGHVS, FNYEAQ. CDR3 in DNA: TGTGCCAGCAGCGAACTCTTGAAACCTAGAGATACGCAGTATTTT. Its protein product is CASSELLKPRDTQYF.

In this sample, this clonotype is medium-sized (0.01 to 0.1%). The rearrangement uses TRBV20-1 and TRBJ1-4; D is undetermined. With 7 bases removed from V and 8 bases from J, the gap between germline ends came to 8 bases. Germline V gene lookup returns CDR1 DFQATT and CDR2 SNEGSKA (reference sequence). The CDR3 is 10 amino acids. The CDR3 spells CSVGREKLFF. The CDR3 DNA reads TGCAGTGTGGGTCGAGAAAAACTGTTTTTT.

By sample share, this clonotype is medium-sized (0.01 to 0.1%). The rearrangement joins TRBV3-1 to TRBJ2-7; D call uncertain. The germline V gene has CDR1 LGHDT and CDR2 YNNKEL (reference sequence). This CDR3 is built from 14 residues. Trimming took 1 base from V and 3 from J, leaving 10 bases between them. The CDR3 reads CASSQAGLFYEQYF. The DNA of the CDR3 is TGTGCCAGCAGCCAAGCCGGGTTGTTCTACGAGCAGTACTTC.

This clonotype appeared many times. The chain is built from TRBV6-6 and TRBJ2-7; 8 bases are shared with TRBD2. The CDR3 runs to 16 residues. The ends lost 2 bases at V and 6 bases at J; junction bases unmatched: 12. The germline CDR1 and CDR2 sequences are MNHNY and SVGAGI (reference sequence). The CDR3 reads CASSYGFSGSQAEQYF. The CDR3 nucleotides are TGTGCCAGCAGTTACGGGTTCAGCGGGAGTCAAGCCGAGCAGTACTTC.

This clonotype was recorded many times. This chain connects TRBV5-6 to TRBJ1-2, with D possibly TRBD1 on 6 matching bases. V was pared by 1 base and J by 8 bases, with 18 bases between. This CDR3 is built from 15 residues. The germline CDR1 and CDR2 sequences are SGHDT and YYEEEE. The CDR3 protein is CASSLRRDIAGGYTF. CDR3 sequence (DNA): TGTGCCAGCAGCTTGCGGAGGGACATAGCGGGCGGCTACACCTTC.

By share of the sample, this clonotype is medium-sized. The chain carries TRBV7-9 and TRBJ2-6, with D tentatively TRBD1 or TRBD2 (5 bases each). Trimming shortened V by 2 bases and J by 0 bases, and 17 bases separated the two germline ends. The CDR3 runs to 19 residues. Germline values: CDR1 SEHNR, CDR2 FQNEAQ (reference sequence). The CDR3 region is CASSLRGAGHISGANVLTF. In DNA, the CDR3 is TGTGCCAGCAGCTTAAGAGGGGCCGGGCACATCTCTGGGGCCAACGTCCTGACTTTC.

This clonotype was counted at least ten times. The chain is built from TRBV27 and TRBJ1-2; D is unresolved. Germline assignment: CDR1 MNHEY and CDR2 SMNVEV (reference sequence). Deletions cut 6 bases from V and 10 bases from J, with 21 bases between. The CDR3 extends over 14 amino acids. CDR3: CASRLSRSPSNYTF. In DNA form, the CDR3 reads TGTGCCAGCAGACTCTCGAGGTCCCCTAGTAACTACACCTTC.

V usage is TRBV12-3 or TRBV12-4 and J usage is TRBJ1-6; the match to TRBD1 covers 9 bases. Trimming took 3 bases from V and 7 from J; bases not matched to a gene: 1. The CDR3 contains 14 residues. CDR3 sequence: CASSLGTGNSPLHF. CDR3 sequence (DNA): TGTGCCAGCAGTTTGGGGACAGGGAATTCACCCCTCCACTTT.

The rearrangement links TRBV19 to TRBJ1-5; D is ambiguous. Per germline, CDR1 LNHDA and CDR2 SQIVND (reference sequence). This CDR3 contains 14 residues. Trimming left V 7 bases short and J 5 bases short, with 15 bases between. In DNA form, the CDR3 reads TGTGCCAGTACCTCCGCGGATTGGGATCAGCCCCAGCATTTT. This translates into CASTSADWDQPQHF.

This clonotype was seen repeatedly, ten times or more. The J gene is TRBJ1-5, the V gene TRBV12-3 or TRBV12-4; D perhaps matches TRBD1 (5 bases). Trimming shortened V by 6 bases and J by 6 bases, and 9 bases separated the two germline ends. The CDR3 is 12 residues long. The CDR3 DNA reads TGTGCCAGCAGGCCAGGGAGTCAGCCCCAGCATTTT. Protein: CASRPGSQPQHF.

This clonotype was observed many times. The V gene is TRBV28, the J gene TRBJ2-1, with D uncertain. The CDR3 is 15 residues long. CDR1 and CDR2 from the germline V gene are MDHEN and SYDVKM. V lost 5 bases to trimming and J lost 2 bases, with 13 bases between them. The CDR3 DNA reads TGTGCCAGCAGTGTAGGAGCTAGTCCCTACAATGAGCAGTTCTTC. Encoded protein: CASSVGASPYNEQFF.

This clonotype was observed at least ten times. This rearrangement joins TRBV5-1 to TRBJ2-3; D remains ambiguous. Deletions cut 1 base from V and 2 bases from J, with 11 bases between. Germline lookup yields CDR1 SGHRS and CDR2 YFSETQ. The CDR3 spans 15 residues. The CDR3, as DNA: TGCGCCAGCAGCTTGCCTATCGCGAACACAGATACGCAGTATTTT. Translation gives CASSLPIANTDTQYF.

This clonotype was counted a few times. V is TRBV28 and J is TRBJ2-7; D gene unclear. CDR1 and CDR2 from the germline V gene are MDHEN and SYDVKM. This CDR3 spans 15 amino acids. Trimming shortened V by 6 bases and J by 6 bases, and 21 bases separated the two germline ends. The CDR3 DNA is TGTGCCAGCAGCCCTAGACTTTTCTCAGGTCCCGAGCAGTACTTC. Protein sequence: CASSPRLFSGPEQYF.

In this sample, this clonotype turned up many times. The gene calls are TRBV6-2 or TRBV6-3 and TRBJ2-5; 7 nucleotides match TRBD2. CDR3 length equals 14 residues. In germline, CDR1 is MNHEY, CDR2 SVGEGT. V lost 2 bases, J lost 7 bases, and 7 bases stayed unmatched. In DNA, the CDR3 is TGTGCCAGCAGTTACGGCCTAGCGGCTCCGACCCAGTACTTC. Its translation is CASSYGLAAPTQYF.

This clonotype appeared a few times. The rearrangement uses TRBV19 and TRBJ2-2; D is possibly TRBD2 (5 bases). Trimming removed 6 bases at V and 5 bases at J, with 10 bases between. The CDR3 is 13 residues long. Germline V gives CDR1 LNHDA, CDR2 SQIVND (reference sequence). The CDR3 region has the DNA TGTGCCAGTAGGGCTCCGGGGACCGGGGAGCTGTTTTTT. As protein: CASRAPGTGELFF.

This clonotype was picked up many times. The gene calls are TRBV27 and TRBJ2-3; 7 bases are shared with TRBD2. The junction had 7 bases not matched to a gene; V was cut back by 1 base and J by 6 bases. Germline CDR1 reads MNHEY; CDR2 reads SMNVEV (reference sequence). The CDR3 consists of 15 residues. DNA of the CDR3: TGTGCCAGCAGTTTATTTGCGGGAGATTTGGATACGCAGTATTTT. Translation gives CASSLFAGDLDTQYF.

The sample holds many counts of this clonotype. The rearrangement uses TRBV4-1 and TRBJ2-1, with 9 bases lining up with TRBD2. The CDR3 consists of 16 residues. V lost 3 bases, J lost 3 bases, and 6 bases stayed unmatched. CDR1 is MGHRA, CDR2 YSYEKL, per germline. CDR3 nucleotides: TGCGCCAGCAGCCATTTAGCGGGGGCGATCTACAATGAGCAGTTCTTC. This encodes CASSHLAGAIYNEQFF.

At least ten counts were recorded for this clonotype. The genes are TRBV29-1 and TRBJ2-1; TRBD1 matches at 7 bases. The V gene end was trimmed by 7 bases and the J gene end by 6 bases; junction bases not matched to a gene: 9. The CDR3 runs to 13 residues. The germline V gene encodes CDR1 SQVTM and CDR2 ANQGSEA. The CDR3 coding sequence is TGCAGCGCCGAATTGACAGGGCGCAATGAGCAGTTCTTC. Protein: CSAELTGRNEQFF.

In this sample, this clonotype turned up many times. The chain carries TRBV18 and TRBJ2-5, with D unresolved. CDR3 size: 13 residues. V lost 3 bases to trimming and J lost 2 bases, with 7 bases between them. The V gene's germline CDR1 is KGHSH and CDR2 LQKENI. CDR3: CASSPPDQETQYF. The CDR3 DNA reads as TGTGCCAGCTCACCCCCGGATCAAGAGACCCAGTACTTC.

This clonotype was observed many times. The chain recombines TRBV3-1 with TRBJ1-5; D gene unclear. CDR1 is LGHDT and CDR2 is YNNKEL in the germline V gene (reference sequence). The CDR3 sequence is 13 residues long. Trimming stripped 3 bases from V and 3 bases from J, with 6 bases between. In nucleotides, the CDR3 is TGTGCCAGCAGCCAGCAGATCAATCAGCCCCAGCATTTT. Protein product: CASSQQINQPQHF.